This T cell receptor (beta chain) was captured in a study of T cells after yellow fever vaccination. Study observations and caveats: In post-booster samples, most primary-vaccination clones reappeared (about 96% CD4, 70% to 90% CD8). The study noted that FACS-sorted repertoires could contain abundant clonotypes contaminating from the bulk population.

This clonotype was recorded a few times. Antigen: not known. This CDR3 spans 13 amino acids. From germline, CDR1 is SGHVS and CDR2 FNYEAQ. V lost 4 bases, J lost 7 bases, and 11 bases lay in between. Researchers made TCR cDNA using 5'RACE template switching, and this step added a universal primer site and UMIs. TCRdb used MiXCR to reprocess the 5' RACE reads, holding one entry per CDR3 protein. The sample records about 630,000 distinct CDR3 sequences, 9% to 15% being singletons. This TCR was recovered from a man under 40 who received the YFV17D yellow fever vaccine. The rearrangement uses TRBV7-6 and TRBJ2-1; D not resolved. The material was PBMCs, obtained on the day of the yellow fever booster vaccination. CDR3 sequence reads: CASSSSGENEQFF. CDR3 bases: TGTGCCAGCAGCTCGTCTGGGGAAAATGAGCAGTTCTTC. The whole variable domain, filled in from reference TRBV7-6 and TRBJ2-1, reads GAGVSQSPRYKVTKRGQDVALRCDPISGHVSLYWYRQALGQGPEFLTYFNYEAQQDKSGLPNDRFSAERPEGSISTLTIQRTEQRDSAMYRCASSSSGENEQFFGPGTRLTVL.